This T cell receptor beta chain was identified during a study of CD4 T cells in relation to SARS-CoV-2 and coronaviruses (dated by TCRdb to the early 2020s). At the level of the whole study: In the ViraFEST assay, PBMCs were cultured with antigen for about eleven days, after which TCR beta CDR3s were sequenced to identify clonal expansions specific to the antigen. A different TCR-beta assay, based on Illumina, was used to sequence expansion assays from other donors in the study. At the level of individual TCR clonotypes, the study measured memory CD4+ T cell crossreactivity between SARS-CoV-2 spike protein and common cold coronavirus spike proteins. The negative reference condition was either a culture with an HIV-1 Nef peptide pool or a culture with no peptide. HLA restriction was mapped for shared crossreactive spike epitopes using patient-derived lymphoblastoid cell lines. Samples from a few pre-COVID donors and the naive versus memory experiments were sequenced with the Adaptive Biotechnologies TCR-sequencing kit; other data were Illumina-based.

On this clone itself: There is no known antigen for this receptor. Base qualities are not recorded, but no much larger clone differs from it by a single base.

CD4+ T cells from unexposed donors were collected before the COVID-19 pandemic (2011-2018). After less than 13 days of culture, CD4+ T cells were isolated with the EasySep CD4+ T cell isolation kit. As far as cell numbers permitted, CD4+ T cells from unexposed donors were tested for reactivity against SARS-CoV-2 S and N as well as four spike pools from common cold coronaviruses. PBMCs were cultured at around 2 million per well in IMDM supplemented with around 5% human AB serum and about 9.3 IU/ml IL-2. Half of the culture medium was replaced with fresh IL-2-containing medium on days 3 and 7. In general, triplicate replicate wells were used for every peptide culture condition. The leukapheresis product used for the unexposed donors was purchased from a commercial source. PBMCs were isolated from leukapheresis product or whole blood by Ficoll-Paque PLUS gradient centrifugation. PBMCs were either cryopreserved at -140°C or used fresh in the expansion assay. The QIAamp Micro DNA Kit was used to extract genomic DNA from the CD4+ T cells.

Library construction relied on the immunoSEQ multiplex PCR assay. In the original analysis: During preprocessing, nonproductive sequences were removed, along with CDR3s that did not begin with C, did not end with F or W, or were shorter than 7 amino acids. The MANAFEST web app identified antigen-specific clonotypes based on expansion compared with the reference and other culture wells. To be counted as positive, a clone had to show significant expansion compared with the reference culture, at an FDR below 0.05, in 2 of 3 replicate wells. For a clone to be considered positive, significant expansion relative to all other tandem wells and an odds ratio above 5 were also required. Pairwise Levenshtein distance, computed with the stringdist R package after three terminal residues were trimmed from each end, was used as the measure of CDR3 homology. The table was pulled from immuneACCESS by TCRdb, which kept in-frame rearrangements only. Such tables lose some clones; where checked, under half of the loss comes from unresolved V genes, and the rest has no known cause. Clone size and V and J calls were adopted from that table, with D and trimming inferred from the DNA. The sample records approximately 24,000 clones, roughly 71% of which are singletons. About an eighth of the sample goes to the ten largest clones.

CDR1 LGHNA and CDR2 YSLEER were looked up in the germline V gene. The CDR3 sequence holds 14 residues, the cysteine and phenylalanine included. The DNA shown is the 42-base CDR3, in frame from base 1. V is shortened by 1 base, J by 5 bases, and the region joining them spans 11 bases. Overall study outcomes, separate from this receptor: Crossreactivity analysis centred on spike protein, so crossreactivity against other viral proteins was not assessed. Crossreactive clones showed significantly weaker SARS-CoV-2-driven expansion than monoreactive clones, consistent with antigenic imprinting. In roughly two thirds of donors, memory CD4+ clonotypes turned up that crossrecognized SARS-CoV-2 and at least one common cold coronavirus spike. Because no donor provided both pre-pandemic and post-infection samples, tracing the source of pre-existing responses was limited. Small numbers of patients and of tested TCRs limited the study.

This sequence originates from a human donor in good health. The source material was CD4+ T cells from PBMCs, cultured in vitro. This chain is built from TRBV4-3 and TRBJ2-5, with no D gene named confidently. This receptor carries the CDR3 CASSQVLGRETQYF. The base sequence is TGCGCCAGCAGCCAAGTCCTTGGGCGGGAGACCCAGTACTTC.